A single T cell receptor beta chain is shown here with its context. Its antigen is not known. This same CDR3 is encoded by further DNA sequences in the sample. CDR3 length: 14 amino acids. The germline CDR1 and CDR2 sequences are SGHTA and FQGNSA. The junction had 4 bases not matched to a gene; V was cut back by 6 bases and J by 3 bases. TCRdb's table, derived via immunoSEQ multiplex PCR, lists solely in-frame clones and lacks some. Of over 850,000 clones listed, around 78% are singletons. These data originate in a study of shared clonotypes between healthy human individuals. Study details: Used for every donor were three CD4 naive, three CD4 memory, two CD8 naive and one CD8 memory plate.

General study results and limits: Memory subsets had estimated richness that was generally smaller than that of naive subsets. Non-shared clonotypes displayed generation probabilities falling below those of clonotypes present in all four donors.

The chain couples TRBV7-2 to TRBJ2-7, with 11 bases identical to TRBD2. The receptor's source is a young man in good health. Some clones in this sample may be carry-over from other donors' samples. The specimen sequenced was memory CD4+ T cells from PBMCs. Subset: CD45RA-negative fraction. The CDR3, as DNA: TGTGCCAGCAGTCGGACTAGCGGGCGCTACGAGCAGTACTTC. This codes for CASSRTSGRYEQYF.